This T cell receptor beta chain was captured by sequencing in a study of blood T cell repertoires in COVID-19. Deletions cut 3 bases from V and 0 bases from J, with 6 bases between. The germline V gene encodes CDR1 KGHSH and CDR2 LQKENI. The CDR3 spans 14 residues. About this clone itself: This same CDR3 is encoded by further DNA sequences in the sample.

Sequencing used immunoSEQ multiplex PCR; TCRdb keeps in-frame clones, though not all of them. This repertoire shows approximately 97,000 clones, over 75% found once; its top ten account for about 1.7%. What was sequenced was peripheral blood. This TCR was recovered from a man between 60 and 75 years old with acute or convalescent COVID-19. The chain couples TRBV18 to TRBJ1-5; tentatively, D is TRBD1 (5 bases). In nucleotides, the CDR3 is TGTGCCAGCTCACCGACAGATAGCAATCAGCCCCAGCATTTT. It specifies CASSPTDSNQPQHF. The entire variable domain, with the rest obtained from reference TRBV18 and TRBJ1-5, is as follows: NAGVMQNPRHLVRRRGQEARLRCSPMKGHSHVYWYRQLPEEGLKFMVYLQKENIIDESGMPKERFSAEFPKEGPSILRIQQVVRGDSAAYFCASSPTDSNQPQHFGDGTRLSIL.